The subject of this entry is one TCR beta chain. What it recognizes is unknown. Both 60 Vbeta primers and 13 Jbeta primers went into the PCR. Measured with immunoSEQ multiplex PCR; TCRdb has only the in-frame clones, and not every one. The table has about 180,000 clones, about 69% seen once. The data are from a study of cytomegalovirus exposure and HLA in healthy donors. About the research overall: Prior work identified about 120 million unique TCR beta sequences in about 179 million T cells. Study-level points and caveats: Rarity marked most TCR sequences, yet some public TCRs occurred in many donors.

V shed 5 bases and J shed 2 bases, with 15 bases lying between them. The CDR3 runs to 16 residues. Germline V gene data show CDR1 as SEHNR and CDR2 as FQNEAQ (reference sequence). This receptor was obtained from a human donor in good health. V usage is TRBV7-9 and J usage is TRBJ2-2, with D possibly matching TRBD1 (6 bases). The specimen sequenced was PBMCs. CDR3 nucleotides: TGTGCCAGCAGCACACGTAACAGGGCAAACACCGGGGAGCTGTTTTTT. This sequence encodes CASSTRNRANTGELFF.